This TCR beta chain was captured by sequencing in a study of PD-1 blockade in classical Hodgkin lymphoma. General observations from the study: Newly diagnosed patients were reported to start with lower TCR diversity than healthy donors. Partial responders and progressors had significantly lower baseline TCR diversity.

The CDR3 has 16 amino acids. Germline V lookup: CDR1 KGHSH, CDR2 LQKENI. V shed 2 bases and J shed 5 bases, with 16 bases lying between them. Following autologous stem cell transplantation, relapse occurred in every patient, and exposure to brentuximab vedotin varied. By proportion, this clone is medium-sized. Its specificity is not known. The table came from immunoSEQ multiplex PCR; TCRdb's copy has only in-frame clones and leaves some out. The top ten clones hold 2.5% to 3.5% of a sample with 35,000 to 45,000 clones, 60% to 85% of them seen once. The chain combines TRBV18 with TRBJ1-5, with D perhaps matching TRBD1 (6 bases). This receptor was obtained from a human donor with classical Hodgkin lymphoma. Here the sequenced sample was peripheral blood mononuclear cells (PBMCs), taken at baseline. CDR3 residues: CASSPSGGGGDQPQHF. For the CDR3, the DNA is TGTGCCAGCTCACCATCGGGCGGAGGGGGGGATCAGCCCCAGCATTTT.